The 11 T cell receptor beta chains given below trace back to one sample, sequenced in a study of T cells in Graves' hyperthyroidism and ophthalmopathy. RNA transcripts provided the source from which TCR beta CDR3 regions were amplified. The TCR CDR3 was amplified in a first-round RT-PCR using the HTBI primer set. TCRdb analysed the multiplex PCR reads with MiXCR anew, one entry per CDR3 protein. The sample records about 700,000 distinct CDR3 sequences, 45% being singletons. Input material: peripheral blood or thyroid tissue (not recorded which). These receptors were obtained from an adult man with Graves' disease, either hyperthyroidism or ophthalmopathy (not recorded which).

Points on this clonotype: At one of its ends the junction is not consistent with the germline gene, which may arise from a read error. This CDR3 is CASSEAPGGGNQPQHF. CDR3 DNA sequence: TGTGCCAGCAGTGAAGCGCCCGGTGGAGGCAATCAGCCCCAGCATTTT. The rearrangement links TRBV10-3 to TRBJ1-5; no clear D gene. The CDR3 has 16 residues. Germline V gene lookup returns CDR1 ENHRY and CDR2 SYGVKD.

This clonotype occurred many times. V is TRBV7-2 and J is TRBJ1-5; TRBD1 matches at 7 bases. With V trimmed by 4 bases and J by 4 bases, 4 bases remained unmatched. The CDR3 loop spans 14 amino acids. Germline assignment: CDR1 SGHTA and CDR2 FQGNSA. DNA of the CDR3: TGTGCCAGCAGCTCTGACAGGGAGAATCAGCCCCAGCATTTT. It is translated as CASSSDRENQPQHF.

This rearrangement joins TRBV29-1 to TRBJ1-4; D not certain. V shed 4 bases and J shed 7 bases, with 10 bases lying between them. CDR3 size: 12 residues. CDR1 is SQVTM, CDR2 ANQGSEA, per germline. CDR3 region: CSVGVRSEKLFF. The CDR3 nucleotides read TGCAGCGTTGGGGTGAGGAGTGAAAAACTGTTTTTT. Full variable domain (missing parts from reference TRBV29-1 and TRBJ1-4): SAVISQKPSRDICQRGTSLTIQCQVDSQVTMMFWYRQQPGQSLTLIATANQGSEATYESGFVIDKFPISRPNLTFSTLTVSNMSPEDSSIYLCSVGVRSEKLFFGSGTQLSVL.

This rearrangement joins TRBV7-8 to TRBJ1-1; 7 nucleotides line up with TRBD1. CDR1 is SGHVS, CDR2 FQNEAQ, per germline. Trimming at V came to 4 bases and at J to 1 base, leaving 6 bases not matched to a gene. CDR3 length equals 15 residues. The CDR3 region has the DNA TGTGCCAGCAGCTCAGAGACAGGGACGAACACTGAAGCTTTCTTT. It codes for CASSSETGTNTEAFF. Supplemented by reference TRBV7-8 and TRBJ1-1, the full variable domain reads GAGVSQSPRYKVAKRGQDVALRCDPISGHVSLFWYQQALGQGPEFLTYFQNEAQLDKSGLPSDRFFAERPEGSVSTLKIQRTQQEDSAVYLCASSSETGTNTEAFFGQGTRLTVV.

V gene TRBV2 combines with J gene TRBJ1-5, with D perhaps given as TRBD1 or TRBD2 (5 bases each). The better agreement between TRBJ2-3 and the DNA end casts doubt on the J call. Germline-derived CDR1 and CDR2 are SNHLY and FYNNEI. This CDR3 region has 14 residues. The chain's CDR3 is CASQGNGAADTQYF. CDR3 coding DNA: TGTGCCAGTCAAGGGAACGGGGCCGCAGATACGCAGTATTTT.

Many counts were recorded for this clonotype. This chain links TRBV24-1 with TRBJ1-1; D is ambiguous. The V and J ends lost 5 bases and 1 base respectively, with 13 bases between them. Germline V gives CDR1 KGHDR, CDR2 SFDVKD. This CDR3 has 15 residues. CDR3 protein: CATSASKGRNTEAFF. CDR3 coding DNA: TGTGCCACCAGTGCGAGCAAGGGAAGGAACACTGAAGCTTTCTTT.

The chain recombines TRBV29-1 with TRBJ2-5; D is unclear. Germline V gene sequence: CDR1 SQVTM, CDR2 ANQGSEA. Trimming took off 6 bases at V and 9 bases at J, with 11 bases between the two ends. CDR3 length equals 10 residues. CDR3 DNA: TGCAGCGTCTTGTCTAGGGCCCAGTACTTC. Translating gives CSVLSRAQYF. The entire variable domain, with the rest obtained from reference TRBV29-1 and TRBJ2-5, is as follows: SAVISQKPSRDICQRGTSLTIQCQVDSQVTMMFWYRQQPGQSLTLIATANQGSEATYESGFVIDKFPISRPNLTFSTLTVSNMSPEDSSIYLCSVLSRAQYFGPGTRLLVL.

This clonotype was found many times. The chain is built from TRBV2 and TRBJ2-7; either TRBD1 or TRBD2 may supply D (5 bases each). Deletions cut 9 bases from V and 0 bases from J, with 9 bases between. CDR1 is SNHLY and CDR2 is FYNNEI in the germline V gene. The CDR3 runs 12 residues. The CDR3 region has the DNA TGTGCCAGGTCGGGACCCTCCTACGAGCAGTACTTC. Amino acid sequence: CARSGPSYEQYF.

The DNA for the CDR3 is TGTGCCTGGAACCTCGGGACAGCTGAAGCTTTCTTT. Its translation: CAWNLGTAEAFF. The chain uses TRBV7-2 and TRBJ1-1, with TRBD1 identical over 7 bases. The CDR3 sequence is 12 residues long. The germline V gene encodes CDR1 SGHTA and CDR2 FQGNSA. The V and J ends lost 11 bases and 6 bases, in that order; junction bases with no gene match: 9.

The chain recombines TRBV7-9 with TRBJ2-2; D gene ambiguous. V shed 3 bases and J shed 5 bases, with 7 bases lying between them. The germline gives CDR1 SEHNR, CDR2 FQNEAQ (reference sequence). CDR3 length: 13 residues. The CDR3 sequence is CASSFAGTGELFF. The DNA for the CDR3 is TGTGCCAGCAGCTTCGCAGGAACCGGGGAGCTGTTTTTT.

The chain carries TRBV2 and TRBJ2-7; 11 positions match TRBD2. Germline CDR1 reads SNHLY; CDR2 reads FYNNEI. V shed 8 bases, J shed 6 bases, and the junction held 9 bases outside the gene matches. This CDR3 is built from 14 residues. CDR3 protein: CASSPTSGKGEQYF. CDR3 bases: TGTGCCAGCTCACCGACTAGCGGGAAGGGCGAGCAGTACTTC.